Following are 17 T cell receptor beta chains from one sample sequenced in a study of blood T cell repertoires in COVID-19. The method was immunoSEQ multiplex PCR; TCRdb's version includes in-frame clones alone and lacks a portion of them. Of 200,000 to 250,000 clones in the sample, around nine tenths were seen once. Source material: peripheral blood. The receptors shown here come from an older woman with active or convalescent COVID-19.

This chain connects TRBV5-1 to TRBJ2-5; tentatively, D is TRBD1 (5 bases). Trimming left V 1 base short and J 3 bases short, with 16 bases between. Germline CDR1 and CDR2: SGHRS and YFSETQ. The CDR3 has 16 amino acids. The CDR3 DNA reads as TGCGCCAGCAGCTTGTGGGCCAACGAAGGGGAAGAGACCCAGTACTTC. The encoded protein is CASSLWANEGEETQYF.

The chain is built from TRBV11-2 and TRBJ1-2; tentatively, D is TRBD1 (6 bases). This CDR3 has 14 amino acids. With 5 bases removed from V and 4 bases from J, the gap between germline ends came to 14 bases. Germline lookup yields CDR1 SGHAT and CDR2 FQNNGV. The CDR3 here is CASSKQGGGYGYTF. The DNA of the CDR3 is TGTGCCAGCAGCAAACAGGGAGGGGGCTATGGCTACACCTTC.

The genes are TRBV6-5 and TRBJ2-3; 8 nucleotides line up with TRBD1. V lost 5 bases and J lost 5; bases outside the gene matches: 3. CDR3 length: 13 residues. Looked up from germline, CDR1 is MNHEY and CDR2 is SVGAGI. CDR3 residues: CASSQGAIDTQYF. CDR3 DNA: TGTGCCAGCAGTCAGGGGGCGATAGATACGCAGTATTTT.

The J gene is TRBJ2-3, the V gene TRBV27; a weak D match, TRBD2 (6 bases). The CDR3 has 17 amino acids. Trimming pared 2 bases from V and 6 bases from J, leaving 21 bases between. CDR1 is MNHEY and CDR2 is SMNVEV in the germline V gene (reference sequence). CDR3: CASSLGTSRIAYDTQYF. The CDR3 DNA reads TGTGCCAGCAGTTTAGGGACTTCGAGGATCGCATACGATACGCAGTATTTT.

J is TRBJ1-2 and V is TRBV18; no clear D gene. CDR1 and CDR2 (germline): KGHSH, LQKENI. The V gene lost 1 base and the J gene lost 5 bases, with 14 bases spanning the gap. The CDR3 is made up of 15 amino acids. The CDR3 loop reads CASSPREVPLYGYTF. The DNA of the CDR3 is TGTGCCAGCTCACCACGCGAGGTTCCCTTATATGGCTACACCTTC.

The rearrangement uses TRBV5-6 and TRBJ2-6; unclear D gene. CDR3 size: 15 residues. CDR1 and CDR2 (germline): SGHDT, YYEEEE. V was pared by 4 bases and J by 1 base, with 9 bases between. CDR3 sequence reads: CASSPPRSGANVLTF. DNA for the CDR3: TGTGCCAGCAGCCCTCCTAGATCTGGGGCCAACGTCCTGACTTTC.

This chain connects TRBV5-1 to TRBJ2-4, with TRBD1 identical over 8 bases. Germline loops: CDR1 SGHRS, CDR2 YFSETQ. The J segment lost 5 bases and the V segment lost 5 bases, leaving 9 bases of the junction unmatched. This CDR3 region has 15 residues. The CDR3 protein is CASRPTGTGQNIQYF. For the CDR3, the DNA is TGCGCCAGCAGACCGACCGGGACAGGTCAAAACATTCAGTACTTC.

The V call is TRBV29-1, the J call TRBJ1-5, with D possibly being TRBD1 (5 bases). CDR1 is SQVTM and CDR2 is ANQGSEA in the germline V gene. The CDR3 is 14 amino acids. V gave up 4 bases and J gave up 5 bases, with 15 bases separating them. The chain's CDR3 is CSVAQVGNDQPQHF. CDR3 nucleotides: TGCAGCGTTGCACAGGTGGGGAATGATCAGCCCCAGCATTTT.

This clone was found a few times. The chain carries TRBV18 and TRBJ1-2; tentatively, D is TRBD1 (5 bases). Germline V gene data show CDR1 as KGHSH and CDR2 as LQKENI. V gave up 3 bases and J gave up 3 bases, with 14 bases separating them. The CDR3 totals 15 residues. CDR3 in amino acids: CASSPLGDSDYGYTF. The CDR3 DNA follows: TGTGCCAGCTCACCTCTGGGCGACAGCGACTATGGCTACACCTTC.

The chain has TRBV23-1 and TRBJ2-3, with a possible D match to TRBD2 (5 bases). TRBV23-1 is annotated as an ORF whose role is uncertain. There are 14 residues in the CDR3. The V and J ends lost 3 bases and 5 bases respectively, with 12 bases between them. The CDR3 loop is CASSHLPRGDTQYF. The CDR3 DNA reads TGCGCCAGCAGTCACCTCCCCCGGGGAGATACGCAGTATTTT.

The gene calls are TRBV19 and TRBJ1-5; 7 bases match TRBD1. V was clipped by 9 bases and J by 7 bases; unmatched bases: 9. Germline V CDR1 and CDR2: LNHDA, SQIVND (reference sequence). The CDR3 consists of 13 residues. CDR3 region: CASTQTGRQPQHF. As DNA, the CDR3 is TGTGCCAGCACGCAGACAGGGAGACAGCCCCAGCATTTT.

The chain combines TRBV19 with TRBJ2-7, with D perhaps matching TRBD2 (5 bases). The CDR3 runs 13 residues. Germline V gene data show CDR1 as LNHDA and CDR2 as SQIVND (reference sequence). V lost 5 bases to trimming and J lost 6 bases, with 14 bases between them. The CDR3 nucleotides are TGTGCCAGTAGTTCCGTCAGCGCGGGCGAGCAGTACTTC. It is translated as CASSSVSAGEQYF. The full variable domain, with the rest looked up from reference TRBV19 and TRBJ2-7, is DGGITQSPKYLFRKEGQNVTLSCEQNLNHDAMYWYRQDPGQGLRLIYYSQIVNDFQKGDIAEGYSVSREKKESFPLTVTSAQKNPTAFYLCASSSVSAGEQYFGPGTRLTVT.

The chain has TRBV20-1 and TRBJ1-1, with TRBD1 identical over 8 bases. Germline-derived CDR1 and CDR2 are DFQATT and SNEGSKA (reference sequence). This CDR3 spans 11 amino acids. The CDR3 reads CSCQGASEAFF. The CDR3 DNA sequence: TGCAGCTGCCAGGGGGCGTCCGAAGCTTTCTTT.

This clone was seen a handful of times. The rearrangement links TRBV24-1 to TRBJ1-2; 9 bases are a match to TRBD1. This CDR3 is built from 14 residues. J lost 6 bases, V lost 6 bases, and 7 bases had no gene match. Germline assignment: CDR1 KGHDR and CDR2 SFDVKD. CDR3 region: CATSRDRASNGYTF. CDR3 in DNA: TGTGCCACCAGTCGGGACAGGGCATCGAATGGCTACACCTTC.

The chain combines TRBV2 with TRBJ1-2, with TRBD1 matching over 7 bases. The CDR3 covers 13 residues. Trimming took 4 bases from V and 8 from J; bases not matched to a gene: 7. Per germline, CDR1 SNHLY and CDR2 FYNNEI. This chain's CDR3 is CASSVEGAQGYTF. CDR3 nucleotide sequence: TGTGCCAGCAGTGTAGAGGGGGCGCAAGGCTACACCTTC.

This CDR3 reads CASSQGLGGAQPQHF. The CDR3 DNA reads as TGTGCCAGCAGCCAAGGGTTAGGGGGCGCGCAGCCCCAGCATTTT. V and J are TRBV3-1 (or the pseudogene TRBV3-2) and TRBJ1-5; TRBD1 matches 7 bases. Per germline, CDR1 LGHDT and CDR2 YNNKEL (reference sequence). The CDR3 is 15 residues long. V lost 1 base to trimming and J lost 7 bases; unmatched junction nucleotides: 7.

The chain links TRBV5-1 to TRBJ2-2, with 7 bases lining up with TRBD1. Germline CDR1 and CDR2: SGHRS and YFSETQ. V gave up 0 bases and J gave up 5 bases; unmatched junction bases: 1. This CDR3 has 14 residues. The DNA of the CDR3 is TGCGCCAGCAGCTTGGACAGGGGTACCGGGGAGCTGTTTTTT. Its translation is CASSLDRGTGELFF.